A single sample gave rise to the 13 T cell receptor beta chains below, sequenced in a study of CXCR3-negative and CXCR3-positive naive CD8 T cells. The study made its TRB cDNA libraries by 5' RACE, adding UMI labels. TCRdb re-analyzed the 5' RACE reads; it lists each CDR3 protein once, without DNA. Found here are about 42,000 distinct CDR3 sequences; the top ten clones hold about 2.3%. Sequencing was carried out using naive CXCR3- CD8+ T cells from blood. Described subset: CD45RO-CCR7+CD27+CD95- naive CD8+ T cells lacking CXCR3 (TNR3-). Receptor source: a human donor in good health. Some clones in this sample may be carry-over from other donors' samples.

The chain carries TRBV28 and TRBJ2-2. CDR1 MDHEN and CDR2 SYDVKM come from the germline V gene. This CDR3 comprises 13 residues. CDR3 in amino acids: CASSLSVTGELFF.

CDR3 region: CAWSLARGGDEQFF. The chain couples TRBV30 to TRBJ2-1; TCRdb indicates TRBD2, and absent DNA this call remains unverified. This CDR3 spans 14 amino acids. Germline V lookup: CDR1 GTSNPN, CDR2 SVGIG (reference sequence). The variable domain in full, with the rest retrieved from reference TRBV30 and TRBJ2-1, is SQTIHQWPATLVQPVGSPLSLECTVEGTSNPNLYWYRQAAGRGLQLLFYSVGIGQISSEVPQNLSASRPQDRQFILSSKKLLLSDSGFYLCAWSLARGGDEQFFGPGTRLTVL.

The chain links TRBV7-9 to TRBJ2-1; TCRdb proposes TRBD2, but this gene call is untestable without DNA. The germline V gene has CDR1 SEHNR and CDR2 FQNEAQ (reference sequence). CDR3 size: 17 residues. CDR3 region: CASIGRDVGRGYNEQFF.

The CDR3: CASRQIRTWDSSTF. The chain couples TRBV28 to TRBJ1-2; TCRdb proposes TRBD1, but this gene call is untestable without DNA. This CDR3 contains 14 residues. Germline assignment: CDR1 MDHEN and CDR2 SYDVKM.

This rearrangement joins TRBV28 to TRBJ2-2; with no DNA, the TCRdb D assignment of TRBD1 cannot be verified. The CDR3 is 14 amino acids. The V gene's germline CDR1 is MDHEN and CDR2 SYDVKM. The CDR3 reads CAIQTGRVTGELFF.

The gene calls are TRBV12-2 and TRBJ2-5; TCRdb reports TRBD2, a call that lacks DNA to check it against. TRBV12-2 corresponds to a pseudogene. There are 16 residues in the CDR3. The CDR3 sequence is CASRGRTGTAEETQYF.

This sequence joins TRBV6-6 and TRBJ2-1; TCRdb returns TRBD1, unconfirmable since there is no DNA. CDR3 length equals 15 residues. In germline, CDR1 is MNHNY, CDR2 SVGAGI (reference sequence). The CDR3 region is CASSPTGVSPNEQFF.

CDR3: CASNGRVPEAFF. The V call is TRBV11-2, the J call TRBJ1-1. Looked up from germline, CDR1 is SGHAT and CDR2 is FQNNGV. This CDR3 region has 12 residues.

The genes are TRBV20-1 and TRBJ1-6; TCRdb designates TRBD1, a call that cannot be tested without DNA. Germline V gene lookup returns CDR1 DFQATT and CDR2 SNEGSKA (reference sequence). This CDR3 spans 15 amino acids. The chain's CDR3 is CSARDLAQGTSPLHF.

The chain recombines TRBV28 with TRBJ2-7; TCRdb picks TRBD2, but there is no DNA to check that call. Germline lookup yields CDR1 MDHEN and CDR2 SYDVKM. CDR3 length equals 16 residues. CDR3 region: CASTAPTGGNPYEQYF.

The CDR3 spells CASTSPSGDRVSYEQYF. V usage is TRBV5-6 and J usage is TRBJ2-7; TCRdb selects TRBD1, and the lack of DNA leaves this call unchecked. CDR3 length equals 17 residues. Germline CDR1 and CDR2: SGHDT and YYEEEE.

The chain combines TRBV23-1 with TRBJ2-7; without DNA, the TCRdb call of TRBD1 cannot be checked. TRBV23-1 is reported as an ORF; its role is uncertain. The CDR3 has 15 residues. The CDR3 is CASSPPGASPYEQYF.

V is TRBV5-1 and J is TRBJ2-7. Germline V CDR1 and CDR2: SGHRS, YFSETQ. CDR3 length: 14 amino acids. The CDR3 protein is CASHPSGPLYEQYF.